Following are 6 T cell receptor beta chains from one sample sequenced in a study of Ad26.COV2.S vaccination and SARS-CoV-2 variants. Noted treatment: about 20 received Ad26.COV2.S at low or high dose, single or two shots; about 5 received placebo; per-sample allocation not given. It was on day 63 after the first vaccine or placebo injection that samples were taken. The table came from immunoSEQ multiplex PCR; TCRdb's copy has only in-frame clones and leaves some out. The table has around 500,000 clones, 80% to 90% seen once. Source: peripheral blood, taken in a trial of Ad26.COV2.S vaccine versus placebo. The source of these receptors is a person between 18 and 65 years old who received the Ad26.COV2.S COVID-19 vaccine or a placebo.

This chain connects TRBV6-2 or TRBV6-3 to TRBJ2-1, with D unresolved. The CDR3 sequence is 13 residues long. The V and J ends lost 6 bases and 7 bases respectively, with 13 bases between them. The V gene's germline CDR1 is MNHEY and CDR2 SVGEGT. The CDR3 sequence is CASSLSVGNEQFF. The CDR3 bases are TGTGCCAGCAGCCTCTCCGTAGGGAATGAGCAGTTCTTC.

The V call is TRBV2, the J call TRBJ1-2, with D uncertain. V was shortened by 6 bases and J by 6 bases, with 8 bases between the two germline ends. The CDR3 covers 11 residues. Germline V CDR1 and CDR2: SNHLY, FYNNEI. The CDR3 region is CASRTSDGYTF. The CDR3 DNA sequence: TGTGCCAGCAGGACGTCAGATGGCTACACCTTC. The variable domain in full, completed from reference TRBV2 and TRBJ1-2, reads EPEVTQTPSHQVTQMGQEVILRCVPISNHLYFYWYRQILGQKVEFLVSFYNNEISEKSEIFDDQFSVERPDGSNFTLKIRSTKLEDSAMYFCASRTSDGYTFGSGTRLTVV.

The V call is TRBV11-2, the J call TRBJ2-2, with TRBD1 identical over 8 bases. Germline V lookup: CDR1 SGHAT, CDR2 FQNNGV. This CDR3 has 16 residues. The ends lost 2 bases at V and 7 bases at J; junction bases unmatched: 9. Here the CDR3 DNA reads TGTGCCAGCAGCTTAAATACCGGACAGGGAGGCGGGGAGCTGTTTTTT. It specifies CASSLNTGQGGGELFF.

The chain uses TRBV7-8 and TRBJ2-5; D not resolved. The CDR3 loop spans 14 amino acids. Germline V gene data show CDR1 as SGHVS and CDR2 as FQNEAQ. V lost 1 base, J lost 6 bases, and 12 bases lay in between. CDR3 in amino acids: CASSLGRRPKTQYF. The CDR3 DNA sequence: TGTGCCAGCAGCTTAGGACGCAGGCCTAAGACCCAGTACTTC.

By frequency in the sample, this clone is medium-sized. The chain employs TRBV4-2 and TRBJ2-5; 9 nucleotides align to TRBD2. The V and J ends lost 0 bases and 1 base, in that order; junction bases with no gene match: 0. This CDR3 contains 15 residues. Germline V gene data show CDR1 as LGHNA and CDR2 as YNFKEQ. The CDR3 coding sequence is TGTGCCAGCAGCCAAGAGCGGGGGGGCCAAGAGACCCAGTACTTC. The encoded protein is CASSQERGGQETQYF.

This sequence joins TRBV30 and TRBJ2-7, with D hard to call. CDR1 is GTSNPN and CDR2 is SVGIG in the germline V gene (reference sequence). The ends were cut back, 0 bases at V and 0 bases at J, with 6 bases in the middle. The CDR3 sequence is 13 residues long. In DNA, the CDR3 is TGTGCCTGGAGTGTGGAGATCTCCTACGAGCAGTACTTC. Encoded protein: CAWSVEISYEQYF. The full variable domain, its missing parts supplied by reference TRBV30 and TRBJ2-7, is SQTIHQWPATLVQPVGSPLSLECTVEGTSNPNLYWYRQAAGRGLQLLFYSVGIGQISSEVPQNLSASRPQDRQFILSSKKLLLSDSGFYLCAWSVEISYEQYFGPGTRLTVT.